The source of this T cell receptor beta chain is a study of T cells in Graves' hyperthyroidism and ophthalmopathy. The wider study: Any treatment followed the collection of peripheral blood at initial diagnosis. Study-wide results and caveats: Blood also showed most of the thyroid clonotypes that were expanded above 0.001.

To note about this clonotype: Antigen unknown.

Template material for amplifying TCR beta CDR3 regions consisted of RNA transcripts. A first-round RT-PCR of the TCR CDR3 used the HTBI primer set. TCRdb processed the multiplex PCR reads anew with MiXCR; each CDR3 protein has one entry. The sample holds approximately 400,000 distinct CDR3 sequences; 13% are singletons and the top ten take under 25%. Initially, at the first diagnosis of hyperthyroidism and before any ophthalmopathy symptoms, blood was sampled. This TCR was recovered from a young man with Graves' hyperthyroidism that later progressed to Graves' ophthalmopathy. Material for sequencing was blood.

CDR3 in amino acids: CASSPKGNSGANVLTF. For the CDR3, the DNA is TGTGCCAGCTCACCGAAGGGGAACTCTGGGGCCAACGTCCTGACTTTC. The V gene is TRBV18, the J gene TRBJ2-6, with a weak D call TRBD1 (5 bases). The CDR3 runs to 16 residues. Germline loops: CDR1 KGHSH, CDR2 LQKENI. V gave up 3 bases and J gave up 0 bases, with 9 bases separating them.